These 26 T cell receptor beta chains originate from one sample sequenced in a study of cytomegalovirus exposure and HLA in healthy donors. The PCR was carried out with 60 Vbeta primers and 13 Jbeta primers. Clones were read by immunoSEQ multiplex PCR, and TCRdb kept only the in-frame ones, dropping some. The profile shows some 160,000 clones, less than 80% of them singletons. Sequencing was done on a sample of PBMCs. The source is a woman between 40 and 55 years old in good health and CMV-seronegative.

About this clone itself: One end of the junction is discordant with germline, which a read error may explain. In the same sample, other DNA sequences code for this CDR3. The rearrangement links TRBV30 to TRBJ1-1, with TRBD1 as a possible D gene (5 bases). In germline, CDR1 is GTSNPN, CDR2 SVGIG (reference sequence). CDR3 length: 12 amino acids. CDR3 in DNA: TGTGCCTGGAGTTGGGGCAACACTGAAGCCTTCTTT. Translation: CAWSWGNTEAFF.

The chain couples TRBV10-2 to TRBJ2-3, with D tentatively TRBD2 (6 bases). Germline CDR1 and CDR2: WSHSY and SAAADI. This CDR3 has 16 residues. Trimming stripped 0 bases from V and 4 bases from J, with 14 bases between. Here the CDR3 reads CASSESWAGRSDTQYF. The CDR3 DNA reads TGCGCCAGCAGTGAGTCGTGGGCGGGAAGGTCAGATACGCAGTATTTT.

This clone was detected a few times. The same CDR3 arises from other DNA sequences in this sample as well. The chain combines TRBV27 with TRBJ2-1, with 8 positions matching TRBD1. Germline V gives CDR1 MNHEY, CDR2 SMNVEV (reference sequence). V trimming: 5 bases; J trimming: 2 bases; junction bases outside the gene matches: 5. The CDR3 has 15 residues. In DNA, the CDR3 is TGTGCCAGCAGTCCCGACAGGGGAGCCTACAATGAGCAGTTCTTC. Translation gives CASSPDRGAYNEQFF.

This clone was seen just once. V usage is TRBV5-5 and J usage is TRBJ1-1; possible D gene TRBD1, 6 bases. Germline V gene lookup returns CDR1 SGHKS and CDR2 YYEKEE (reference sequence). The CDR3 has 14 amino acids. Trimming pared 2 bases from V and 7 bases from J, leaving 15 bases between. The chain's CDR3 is CASSFGGAAVEAFF. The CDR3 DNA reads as TGTGCCAGCAGCTTTGGGGGCGCGGCTGTTGAAGCTTTCTTT. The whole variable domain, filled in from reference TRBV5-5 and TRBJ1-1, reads DAGVTQSPTHLIKTRGQQVTLRCSPISGHKSVSWYQQVLGQGPQFIFQYYEKEERGRGNFPDRFSARQFPNYSSELNVNALLLGDSALYLCASSFGGAAVEAFFGQGTRLTVV.

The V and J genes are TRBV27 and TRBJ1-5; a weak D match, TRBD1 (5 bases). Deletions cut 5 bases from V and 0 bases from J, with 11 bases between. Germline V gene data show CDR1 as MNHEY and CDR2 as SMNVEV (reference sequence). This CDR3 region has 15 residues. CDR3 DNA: TGTGCCAGCAGTCCAGGGCCCTATAGCAATCAGCCCCAGCATTTT. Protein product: CASSPGPYSNQPQHF.

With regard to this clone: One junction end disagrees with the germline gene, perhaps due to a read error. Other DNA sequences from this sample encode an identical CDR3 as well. The DNA for the CDR3 is TGCAGCGTTGAAGGTACTAGCGGGAGGGCCTACAACGAGCAGTTCTTC. Translation: CSVEGTSGRAYNEQFF. V is TRBV29-1 and J is TRBJ2-1; 13 bases are a match to TRBD2. The CDR3 runs to 16 residues. Germline V CDR1 and CDR2: SQVTM, ANQGSEA.

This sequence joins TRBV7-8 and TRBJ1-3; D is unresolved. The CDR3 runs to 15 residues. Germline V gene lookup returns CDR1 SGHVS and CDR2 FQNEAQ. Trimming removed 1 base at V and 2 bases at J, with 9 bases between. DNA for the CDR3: TGTGCCAGCAGCTTAGTAGCGGGTACTGGAAACACCATATATTTT. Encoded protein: CASSLVAGTGNTIYF.

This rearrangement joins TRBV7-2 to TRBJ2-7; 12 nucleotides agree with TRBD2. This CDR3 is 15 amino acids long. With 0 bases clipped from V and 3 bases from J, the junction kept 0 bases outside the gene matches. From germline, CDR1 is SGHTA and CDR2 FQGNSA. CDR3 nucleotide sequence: TGTGCCAGCAGCTTAGCGACTAGCGGGGGCTACGAGCAGTACTTC. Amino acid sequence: CASSLATSGGYEQYF.

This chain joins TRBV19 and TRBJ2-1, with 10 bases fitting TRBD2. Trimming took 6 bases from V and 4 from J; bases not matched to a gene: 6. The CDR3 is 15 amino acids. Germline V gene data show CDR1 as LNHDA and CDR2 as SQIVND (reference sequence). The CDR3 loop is CASSTGTSVYNEQFF. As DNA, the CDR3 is TGTGCCAGTAGCACCGGGACTAGCGTTTACAATGAGCAGTTCTTC.

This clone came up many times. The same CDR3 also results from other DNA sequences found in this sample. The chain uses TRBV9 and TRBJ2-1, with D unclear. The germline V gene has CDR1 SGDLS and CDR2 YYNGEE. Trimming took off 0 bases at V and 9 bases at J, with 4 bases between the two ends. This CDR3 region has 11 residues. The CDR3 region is CASSVASEQFF. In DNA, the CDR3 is TGTGCCAGCAGCGTAGCATCTGAGCAGTTCTTC.

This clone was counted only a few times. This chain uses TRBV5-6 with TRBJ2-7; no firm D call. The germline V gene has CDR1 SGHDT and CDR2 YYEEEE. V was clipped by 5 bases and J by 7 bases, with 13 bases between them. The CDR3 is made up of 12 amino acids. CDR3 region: CASSYDSVEQYF. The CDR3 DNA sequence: TGTGCCAGCAGTTATGACTCAGTGGAGCAGTACTTC.

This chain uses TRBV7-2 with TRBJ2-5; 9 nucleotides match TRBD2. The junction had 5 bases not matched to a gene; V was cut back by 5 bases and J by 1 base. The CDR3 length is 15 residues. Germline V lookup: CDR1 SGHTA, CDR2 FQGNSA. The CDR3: CASSRVAGVQETQYF. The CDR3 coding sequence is TGTGCCAGCAGCAGGGTAGCGGGGGTCCAAGAGACCCAGTACTTC.

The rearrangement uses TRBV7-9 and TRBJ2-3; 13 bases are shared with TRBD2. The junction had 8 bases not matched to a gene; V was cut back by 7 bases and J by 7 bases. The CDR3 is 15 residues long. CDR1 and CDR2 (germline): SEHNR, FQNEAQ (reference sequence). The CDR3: CASTPGLAGQNTQYF. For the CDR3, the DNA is TGTGCCAGCACCCCGGGACTAGCGGGACAAAATACGCAGTATTTT.

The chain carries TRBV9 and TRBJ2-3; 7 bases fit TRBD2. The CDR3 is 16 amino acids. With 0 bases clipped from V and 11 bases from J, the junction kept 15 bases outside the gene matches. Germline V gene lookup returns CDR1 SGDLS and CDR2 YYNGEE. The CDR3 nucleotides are TGTGCCAGCAGCGTAGTAGTGGGGGGAGGGCAAATCGAGCAGTATTTT. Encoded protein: CASSVVVGGGQIEQYF.

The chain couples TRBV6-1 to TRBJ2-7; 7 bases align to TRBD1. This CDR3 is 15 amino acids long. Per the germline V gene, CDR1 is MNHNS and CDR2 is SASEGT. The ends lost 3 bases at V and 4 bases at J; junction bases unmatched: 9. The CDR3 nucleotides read TGTGCCAGCAGTGACTTTCCGGACAGGCGATACGAGCAGTACTTC. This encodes CASSDFPDRRYEQYF.

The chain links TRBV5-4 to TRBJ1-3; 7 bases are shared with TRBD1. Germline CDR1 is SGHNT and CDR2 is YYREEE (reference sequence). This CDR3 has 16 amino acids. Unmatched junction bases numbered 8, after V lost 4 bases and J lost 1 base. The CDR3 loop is CASSLYRGRSGNTIYF. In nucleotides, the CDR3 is TGTGCCAGCAGCCTGTACAGGGGACGATCTGGAAACACCATATATTTT.

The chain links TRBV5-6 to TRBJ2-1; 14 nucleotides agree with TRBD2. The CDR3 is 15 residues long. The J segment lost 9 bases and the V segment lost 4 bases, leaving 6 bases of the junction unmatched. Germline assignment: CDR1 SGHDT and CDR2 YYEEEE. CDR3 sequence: CASSPGTSGRSEQFF. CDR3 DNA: TGTGCCAGCAGCCCCGGGACTAGCGGGAGATCTGAGCAGTTCTTC.

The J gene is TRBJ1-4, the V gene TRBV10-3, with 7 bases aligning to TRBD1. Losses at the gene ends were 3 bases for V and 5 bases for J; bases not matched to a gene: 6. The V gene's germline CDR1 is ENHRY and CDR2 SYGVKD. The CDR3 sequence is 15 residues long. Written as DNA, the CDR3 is TGTGCCATCAGTGAAGGGGACAGCACAAATGAAAAACTGTTTTTT. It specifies CAISEGDSTNEKLFF.

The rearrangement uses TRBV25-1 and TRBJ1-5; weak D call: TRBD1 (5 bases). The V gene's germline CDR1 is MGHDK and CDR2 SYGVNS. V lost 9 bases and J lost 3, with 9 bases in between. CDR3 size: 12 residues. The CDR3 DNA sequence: TGTGCCAGTCGACAGTCCAATCAGCCCCAGCATTTT. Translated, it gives CASRQSNQPQHF.

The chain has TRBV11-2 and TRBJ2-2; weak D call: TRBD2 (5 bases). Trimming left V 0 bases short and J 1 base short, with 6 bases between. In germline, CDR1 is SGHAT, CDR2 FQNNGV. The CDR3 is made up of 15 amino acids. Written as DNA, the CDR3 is TGTGCCAGCAGCTTAGAGGGGAGGAACACCGGGGAGCTGTTTTTT. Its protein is CASSLEGRNTGELFF.

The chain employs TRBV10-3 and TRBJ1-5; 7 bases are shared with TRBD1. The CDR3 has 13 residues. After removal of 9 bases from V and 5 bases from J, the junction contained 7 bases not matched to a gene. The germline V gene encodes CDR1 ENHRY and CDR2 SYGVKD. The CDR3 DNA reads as TGTGCCATAAGGGACAGCCGAGATCAGCCCCAGCATTTT. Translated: CAIRDSRDQPQHF.

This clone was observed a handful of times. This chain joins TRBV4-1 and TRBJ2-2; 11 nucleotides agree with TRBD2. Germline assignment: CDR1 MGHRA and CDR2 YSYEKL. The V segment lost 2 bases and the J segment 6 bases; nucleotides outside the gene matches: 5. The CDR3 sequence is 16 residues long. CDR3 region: CASSQYTSGGAGELFF. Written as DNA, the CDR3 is TGCGCCAGCAGCCAATATACTAGCGGGGGAGCCGGGGAGCTGTTTTTT.

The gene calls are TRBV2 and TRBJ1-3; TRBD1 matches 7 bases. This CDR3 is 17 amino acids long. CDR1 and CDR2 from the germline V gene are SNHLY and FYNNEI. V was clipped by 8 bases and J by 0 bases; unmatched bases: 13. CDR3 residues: CASETGQHLISGNTIYF. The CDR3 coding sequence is TGTGCCAGCGAGACGGGACAGCACCTTATCTCTGGAAACACCATATATTTT.

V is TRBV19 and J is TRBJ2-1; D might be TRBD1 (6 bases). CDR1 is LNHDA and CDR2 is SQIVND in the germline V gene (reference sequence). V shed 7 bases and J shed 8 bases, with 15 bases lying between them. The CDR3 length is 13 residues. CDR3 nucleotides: TGTGCCAGTACCCCTGTGGGGGCGCATGAGCAGTTCTTC. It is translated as CASTPVGAHEQFF.

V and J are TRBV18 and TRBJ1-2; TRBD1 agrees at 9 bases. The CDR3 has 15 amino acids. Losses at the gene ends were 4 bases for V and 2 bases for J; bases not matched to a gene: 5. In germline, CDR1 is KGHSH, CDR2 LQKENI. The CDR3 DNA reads TGTGCCAGCTCACGCCCGGGACAGGGAAACTATGGCTACACCTTC. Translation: CASSRPGQGNYGYTF.

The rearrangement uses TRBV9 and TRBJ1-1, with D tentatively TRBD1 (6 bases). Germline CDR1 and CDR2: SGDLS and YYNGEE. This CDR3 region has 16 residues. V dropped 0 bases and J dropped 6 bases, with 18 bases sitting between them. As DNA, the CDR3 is TGTGCCAGCAGCGTAGGGGGGGAGCGGGGGGCGGCTGAAGCTTTCTTT. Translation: CASSVGGERGAAEAFF.